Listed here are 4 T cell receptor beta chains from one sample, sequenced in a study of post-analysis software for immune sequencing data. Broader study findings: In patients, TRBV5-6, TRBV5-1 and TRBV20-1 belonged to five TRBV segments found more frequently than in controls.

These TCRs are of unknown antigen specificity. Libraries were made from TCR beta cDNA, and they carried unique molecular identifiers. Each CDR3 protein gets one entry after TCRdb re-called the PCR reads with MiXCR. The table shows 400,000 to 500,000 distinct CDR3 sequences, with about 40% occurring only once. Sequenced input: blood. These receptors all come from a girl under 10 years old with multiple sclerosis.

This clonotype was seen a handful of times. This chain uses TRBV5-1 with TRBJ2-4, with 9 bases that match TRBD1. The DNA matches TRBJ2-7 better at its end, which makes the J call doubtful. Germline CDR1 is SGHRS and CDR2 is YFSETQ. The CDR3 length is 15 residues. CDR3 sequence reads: CASSLKGQGSYEQYF. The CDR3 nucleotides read TGCGCCAGCAGCTTGAAGGGACAGGGTTCCTACGAGCAGTACTTC.

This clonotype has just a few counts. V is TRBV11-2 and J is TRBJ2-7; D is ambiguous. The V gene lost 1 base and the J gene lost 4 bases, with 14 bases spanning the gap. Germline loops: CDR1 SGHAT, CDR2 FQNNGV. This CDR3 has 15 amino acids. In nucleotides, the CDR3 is TGTGCCAGCAGCTTAGGGCCGTTTGAGGAATACGAGCAGTACTTC. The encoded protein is CASSLGPFEEYEQYF.

CDR3 nucleotide sequence: TGCGCCAGCAGCTTGGATTCCGGGACAGGGACTGGCTACACCTTC. It yields the protein CASSLDSGTGTGYTF. The rearrangement uses TRBV5-1 and TRBJ1-2, with 9 bases matching TRBD1. Germline CDR1 and CDR2: SGHRS and YFSETQ. The CDR3 covers 15 residues. J was trimmed by 7 bases and V by 0 bases; bases with no gene match: 7.

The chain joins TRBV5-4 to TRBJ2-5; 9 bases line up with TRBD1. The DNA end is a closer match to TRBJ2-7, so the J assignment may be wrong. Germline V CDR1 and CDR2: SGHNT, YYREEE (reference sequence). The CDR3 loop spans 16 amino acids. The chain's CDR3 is CASSTHYRGRVYEQYF. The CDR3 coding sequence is TGTGCCAGCAGCACCCACTACAGGGGGCGCGTCTACGAGCAGTACTTC.